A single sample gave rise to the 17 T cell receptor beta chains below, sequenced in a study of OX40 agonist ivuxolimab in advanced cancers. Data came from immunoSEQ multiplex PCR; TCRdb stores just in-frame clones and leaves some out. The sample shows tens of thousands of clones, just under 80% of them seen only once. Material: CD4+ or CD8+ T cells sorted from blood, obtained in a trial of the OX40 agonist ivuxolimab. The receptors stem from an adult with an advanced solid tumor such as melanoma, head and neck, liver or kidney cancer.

CDR3 protein: CASSLGRTSGQETQYF. CDR3 coding DNA: TGTGCCAGCAGCTTAGGAAGGACTAGCGGTCAAGAGACCCAGTACTTC. V is TRBV7-8 and J is TRBJ2-5, with 10 bases that match TRBD2. The CDR3 loop spans 16 amino acids. V dropped 1 base and J dropped 2; count of bases not matched to a gene: 4. The V gene's germline CDR1 is SGHVS and CDR2 FQNEAQ.

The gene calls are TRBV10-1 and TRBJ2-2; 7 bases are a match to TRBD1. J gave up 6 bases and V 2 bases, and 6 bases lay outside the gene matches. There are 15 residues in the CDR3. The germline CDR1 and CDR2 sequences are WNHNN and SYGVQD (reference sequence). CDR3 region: CASSETRGRAGELFF. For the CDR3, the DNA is TGCGCCAGCAGTGAGACAAGGGGGCGCGCCGGGGAGCTGTTTTTT.

CDR3 loop: CASSLVLESGANVLTF. CDR3 in DNA: TGTGCCAGCAGCTTAGTTCTCGAATCTGGGGCCAACGTCCTGACTTTC. The V call is TRBV7-9, the J call TRBJ2-6; D is undetermined. Germline assignment: CDR1 SEHNR and CDR2 FQNEAQ (reference sequence). Trimming pared 1 base from V and 1 base from J, leaving 8 bases between. The CDR3 runs 16 residues.

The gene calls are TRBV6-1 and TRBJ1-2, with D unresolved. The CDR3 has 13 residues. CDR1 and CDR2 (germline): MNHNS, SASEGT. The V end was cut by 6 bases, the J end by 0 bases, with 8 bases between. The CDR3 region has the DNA TGTGCCAGCAGAATCGCCTCTAACTATGGCTACACCTTC. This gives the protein CASRIASNYGYTF.

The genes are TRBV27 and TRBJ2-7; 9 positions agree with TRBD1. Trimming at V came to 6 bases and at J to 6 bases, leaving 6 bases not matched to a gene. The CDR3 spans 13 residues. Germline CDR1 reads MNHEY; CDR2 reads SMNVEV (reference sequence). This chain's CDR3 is CASRTGGRGEQYF. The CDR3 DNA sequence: TGTGCCAGCAGAACAGGGGGCAGAGGCGAGCAGTACTTC.

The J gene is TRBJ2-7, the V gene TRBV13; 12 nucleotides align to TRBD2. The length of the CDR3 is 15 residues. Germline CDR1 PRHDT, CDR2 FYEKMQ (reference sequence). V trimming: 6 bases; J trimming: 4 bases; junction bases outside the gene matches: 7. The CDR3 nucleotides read TGTGCCAGCAGACCCCGACTAGCGGGGGCTTACGAGCAGTACTTC. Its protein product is CASRPRLAGAYEQYF.

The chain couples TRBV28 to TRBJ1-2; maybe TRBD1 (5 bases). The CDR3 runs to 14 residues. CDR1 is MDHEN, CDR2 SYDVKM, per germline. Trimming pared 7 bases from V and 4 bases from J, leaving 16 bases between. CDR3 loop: CASTMRGPSYGYTF. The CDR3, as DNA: TGTGCCAGCACGATGAGGGGACCCAGCTATGGCTACACCTTC.

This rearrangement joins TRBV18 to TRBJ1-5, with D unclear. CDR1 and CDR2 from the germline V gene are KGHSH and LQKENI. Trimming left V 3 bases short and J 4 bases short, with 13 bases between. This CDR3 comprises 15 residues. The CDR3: CASSPDSSGNQPQHF. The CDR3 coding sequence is TGTGCCAGCTCACCGGACTCTAGCGGGAATCAGCCCCAGCATTTT. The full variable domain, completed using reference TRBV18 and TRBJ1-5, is NAGVMQNPRHLVRRRGQEARLRCSPMKGHSHVYWYRQLPEEGLKFMVYLQKENIIDESGMPKERFSAEFPKEGPSILRIQQVVRGDSAAYFCASSPDSSGNQPQHFGDGTRLSIL.

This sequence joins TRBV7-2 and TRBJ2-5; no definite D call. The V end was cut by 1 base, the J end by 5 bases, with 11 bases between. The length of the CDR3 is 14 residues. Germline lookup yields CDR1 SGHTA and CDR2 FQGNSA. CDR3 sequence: CASSLVSGLETQYF. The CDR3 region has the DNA TGTGCCAGCAGCTTAGTGTCCGGGTTGGAGACCCAGTACTTC.

The CDR3 is CASKKEAGTDTQYF. CDR3 sequence (DNA): TGCGCCAGCAAAAAAGAAGCAGGGACAGATACGCAGTATTTT. This chain connects TRBV5-1 to TRBJ2-3, with D tentatively TRBD1 (5 bases). V was trimmed by 6 bases and J by 3 bases, leaving 14 bases between them. The germline gives CDR1 SGHRS, CDR2 YFSETQ. The CDR3 covers 14 residues. The full variable domain, completed using reference TRBV5-1 and TRBJ2-3, is KAGVTQTPRYLIKTRGQQVTLSCSPISGHRSVSWYQQTPGQGLQFLFEYFSETQRNKGNFPGRFSGRQFSNSRSEMNVSTLELGDSALYLCASKKEAGTDTQYFGPGTRLTVL.

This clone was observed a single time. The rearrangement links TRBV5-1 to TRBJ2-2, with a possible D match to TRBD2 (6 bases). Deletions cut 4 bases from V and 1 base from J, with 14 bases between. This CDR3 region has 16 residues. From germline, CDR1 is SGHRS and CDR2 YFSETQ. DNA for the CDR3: TGCGCCAGCAGCCTTTTTGTTAGCGGGAACACCGGGGAGCTGTTTTTT. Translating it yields CASSLFVSGNTGELFF.

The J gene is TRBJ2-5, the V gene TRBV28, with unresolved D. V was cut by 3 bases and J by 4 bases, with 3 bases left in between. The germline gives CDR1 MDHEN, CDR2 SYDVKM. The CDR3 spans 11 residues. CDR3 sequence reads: CASSFVETQYF. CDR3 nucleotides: TGTGCCAGCAGTTTTGTAGAGACCCAGTACTTC.

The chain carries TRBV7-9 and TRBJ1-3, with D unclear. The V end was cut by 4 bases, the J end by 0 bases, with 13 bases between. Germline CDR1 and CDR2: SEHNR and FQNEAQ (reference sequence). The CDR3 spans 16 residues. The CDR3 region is CASSSRTVGSGNTIYF. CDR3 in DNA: TGTGCCAGCAGCTCCCGGACCGTAGGCTCTGGAAACACCATATATTTT. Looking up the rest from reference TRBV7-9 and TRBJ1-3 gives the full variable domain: DTGVSQNPRHKITKRGQNVTFRCDPISEHNRLYWYRQTLGQGPEFLTYFQNEAQLEKSRLLSDRFSAERPKGSFSTLEIQRTEQGDSAMYLCASSSRTVGSGNTIYFGEGSWLTVV.

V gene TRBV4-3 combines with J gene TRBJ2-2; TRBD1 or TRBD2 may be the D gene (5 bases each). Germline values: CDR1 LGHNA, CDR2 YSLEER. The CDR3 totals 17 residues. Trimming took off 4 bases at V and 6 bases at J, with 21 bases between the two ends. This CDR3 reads CASSPRVVGAFSGELFF. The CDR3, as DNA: TGCGCCAGCAGCCCAAGGGTGGTCGGGGCCTTCTCCGGGGAGCTGTTTTTT.

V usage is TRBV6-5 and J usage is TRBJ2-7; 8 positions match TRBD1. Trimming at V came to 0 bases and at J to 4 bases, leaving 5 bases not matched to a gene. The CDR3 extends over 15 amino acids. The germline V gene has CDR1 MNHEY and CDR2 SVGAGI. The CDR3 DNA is TGTGCCAGCAGTTACTCCGGGACAGGACCGTACGAGCAGTACTTC. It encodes CASSYSGTGPYEQYF.

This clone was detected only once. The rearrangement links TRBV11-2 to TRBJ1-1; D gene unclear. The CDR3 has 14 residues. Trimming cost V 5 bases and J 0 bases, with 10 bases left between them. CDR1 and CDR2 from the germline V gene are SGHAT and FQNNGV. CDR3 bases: TGTGCCAGCAGCCAAGAGCGCATGAACACTGAAGCTTTCTTT. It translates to CASSQERMNTEAFF.

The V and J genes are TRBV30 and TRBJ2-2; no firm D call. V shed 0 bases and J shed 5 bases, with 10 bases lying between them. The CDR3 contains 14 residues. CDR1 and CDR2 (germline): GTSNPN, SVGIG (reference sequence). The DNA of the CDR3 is TGTGCCTGGAGTGTAGGTAGTGGGACCGGGGAGCTGTTTTTT. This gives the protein CAWSVGSGTGELFF.